This entry lists 16 T cell receptor beta chains sequenced from one sample in a study of CD8 T cells in ankylosing spondylitis. TCRdb reprocessed the 5' RACE reads via MiXCR and lists one record per CDR3 protein. The data hold fewer than 250,000 distinct CDR3 sequences, with 8% to 11% observed a single time. Sequencing was performed on blood, either unsorted or a sorted T cell fraction (not recorded which). These receptors were collected from a male donor with ankylosing spondylitis or in good health (not recorded which).

This clonotype was detected many times. V usage is TRBV20-1 and J usage is TRBJ1-2; no firm D call. CDR3 length equals 11 residues. Looked up from germline, CDR1 is DFQATT and CDR2 is SNEGSKA (reference sequence). CDR3 sequence: CSARTFYGYTF. The CDR3 region has the DNA TGCAGCGCACGGACTTTCTATGGCTACACCTTC.

In this sample, this clonotype turned up many times. This chain uses TRBV5-1 with TRBJ2-7; D is unresolved. V shed 2 bases and J shed 0 bases, with 6 bases lying between them. The CDR3 spans 13 residues. CDR1 and CDR2 (germline): SGHRS, YFSETQ. For the CDR3, the DNA is TGCGCCAGCAGCTTTACGAGCTCCTACGAGCAGTACTTC. Its translation: CASSFTSSYEQYF.

This clonotype was seen a handful of times. Since a much larger clone is just one base distant, this may be a read error. The J gene is TRBJ1-5, the V gene TRBV4-1, with a possible D match to TRBD1 (6 bases). This CDR3 has 13 amino acids. The germline V gene encodes CDR1 MGHRA and CDR2 YSYEKL. The CDR3 loop reads CTSSQQQGQPQHF. The DNA of the CDR3 is TGCACCAGCAGCCAACAGCAGGGGCAGCCCCAGCATTTT.

This clonotype has ten or more counts. This chain connects TRBV7-9 to TRBJ2-1; weak D call: TRBD1 (7 bases). V was cut by 5 bases and J by 15 bases, with 17 bases left in between. This CDR3 spans 12 amino acids. Germline CDR1 and CDR2: SEHNR and FQNEAQ (reference sequence). CDR3 region: CASSRTEGARFF. The CDR3 coding sequence is TGTGCCAGCAGCCGGACGGAGGGGGCTAGGTTCTTC.

This clonotype showed up many times. This chain uses TRBV6-2 or TRBV6-3 with TRBJ2-2; the D is unclear. Germline assignment: CDR1 MNHEY and CDR2 SVGEGT. V shed 2 bases and J shed 6 bases, with 1 base lying between them. The CDR3 runs 11 residues. CDR3 residues: CASSYAGELFF. The CDR3 DNA is TGTGCCAGCAGTTACGCCGGGGAGCTGTTTTTT.

Remarks on this clonotype: A much larger clone is a single base away; this may be a read error. The V gene is TRBV7-9, the J gene TRBJ2-7; D might be TRBD1 or TRBD2, each matching 5 bases. Germline-derived CDR1 and CDR2 are SEHNR and FQNEAQ (reference sequence). The CDR3 sequence is 14 residues long. V was trimmed by 5 bases and J by 9 bases, leaving 20 bases between them. In nucleotides, the CDR3 is TGTGCCAGCAGCCCCCCCAACGGGGACGACGGGCAGTACTTC. It translates to CASSPPNGDDGQYF. The entire variable domain, with the rest obtained from reference TRBV7-9 and TRBJ2-7, is as follows: DTGVSQNPRHKITKRGQNVTFRCDPISEHNRLYWYRQTLGQGPEFLTYFQNEAQLEKSRLLSDRFSAERPKGSFSTLEIQRTEQGDSAMYLCASSPPNGDDGQYFGPGTRLTVT.

The chain recombines TRBV20-1 with TRBJ1-1; D not resolved. The V gene's germline CDR1 is DFQATT and CDR2 SNEGSKA (reference sequence). The CDR3 consists of 14 residues. Trimming removed 1 base from V and 4 bases from J, with 13 bases in between. The CDR3 region is CSARGPLLSTEAFF. DNA for the CDR3: TGCAGTGCTAGAGGACCGCTTCTGAGCACTGAAGCTTTCTTT.

Ten or more counts support this clonotype. The chain has TRBV12-3 or TRBV12-4 and TRBJ2-2; 14 bases align to TRBD2. This CDR3 is 17 amino acids long. V shed 4 bases and J 2 bases; nucleotides not matched to a gene: 3. The CDR3 sequence: CASSWTSGRTNTGELFF. The CDR3 DNA sequence: TGTGCCAGCAGTTGGACTAGCGGGAGGACTAACACCGGGGAGCTGTTTTTT.

DNA of the CDR3: TGTGCCAGCAGTCCCCCGGGACCGATCTATGGCTACACCTTC. Its translation: CASSPPGPIYGYTF. The V and J genes are TRBV12-3 or TRBV12-4 and TRBJ1-2, with a tentative D call TRBD1 (5 bases). This CDR3 contains 14 residues. Trimming took 5 bases from V and 4 from J, leaving 14 bases between them.

The sample holds many counts of this clonotype. The chain has TRBV11-2 and TRBJ2-7; 13 bases match TRBD2. The CDR3 extends over 18 amino acids. Germline CDR1 is SGHAT and CDR2 is FQNNGV. V gave up 3 bases and J gave up 2 bases; unmatched junction bases: 10. Here the CDR3 DNA reads TGTGCCAGCAGCTTTACTAGCGGGAGGGGGGTAGTCCCCTACGAGCAGTACTTC. Protein product: CASSFTSGRGVVPYEQYF. Full variable domain (missing parts from reference TRBV11-2 and TRBJ2-7): EAGVAQSPRYKIIEKRQSVAFWCNPISGHATLYWYQQILGQGPKLLIQFQNNGVVDDSQLPKDRFSAERLKGVDSTLKIQPAKLEDSAVYLCASSFTSGRGVVPYEQYFGPGTRLTVT.

This clonotype occurred many times. The chain combines TRBV12-3 or TRBV12-4 with TRBJ1-5; D not certain. This CDR3 spans 15 amino acids. The V end was cut by 3 bases, the J end by 1 base, with 10 bases between. The CDR3 DNA reads TGTGCCAGCAGTTTGGACGGGCGGAGCAATCAGCCCCAGCATTTT. Amino acids: CASSLDGRSNQPQHF.

This clonotype was seen many times. The DNA for the CDR3 is TGTGCCACAAATGGACAGAACTATGGCTACACCTTC. It translates to CATNGQNYGYTF. The chain links TRBV10-3 to TRBJ1-2; maybe TRBD1 (6 bases). The CDR3 loop spans 12 amino acids. In germline, CDR1 is ENHRY, CDR2 SYGVKD. V lost 10 bases, J lost 2 bases, and 11 bases lay in between.

This chain connects TRBV6-5 to TRBJ1-1; the match to TRBD1 covers 10 bases. Germline V lookup: CDR1 MNHEY, CDR2 SVGAGI. CDR3 length: 15 residues. The V segment lost 1 base and the J segment 5 bases; nucleotides outside the gene matches: 4. CDR3 region: CASSYLTGGWTEAFF. For the CDR3, the DNA is TGTGCCAGCAGTTACTTGACAGGGGGCTGGACTGAAGCTTTCTTT.

This clonotype was recorded at least ten times. The V gene is TRBV4-1, the J gene TRBJ2-2; maybe TRBD2 (5 bases). Germline CDR1 MGHRA, CDR2 YSYEKL. The CDR3 contains 15 residues. Trimming shortened V by 6 bases and J by 2 bases, and 13 bases separated the two germline ends. This CDR3 reads CASRWTDGNTGELFF. The CDR3 region has the DNA TGCGCCAGCAGATGGACTGACGGAAACACCGGGGAGCTGTTTTTT.

The CDR3 DNA is TGCGCCAGCAGCAAGGGACACCCAAACACCGGGGAGCTGTTTTTT. Its translation: CASSKGHPNTGELFF. J is TRBJ2-2 and V is TRBV5-1, with a possible D match to TRBD1 (6 bases). This CDR3 comprises 15 residues. The germline V gene encodes CDR1 SGHRS and CDR2 YFSETQ. The germline V and J ends were trimmed by 4 bases and 2 bases, with 12 bases remaining between them.

This clonotype was counted at least ten times. The chain joins TRBV4-2 to TRBJ2-5; the match to TRBD2 covers 11 bases. V lost 3 bases to trimming and J lost 4 bases; unmatched junction nucleotides: 7. Looked up from germline, CDR1 is LGHNA and CDR2 is YNFKEQ. The CDR3 totals 16 residues. Here the CDR3 DNA reads TGTGCCAGCAGCCAGTTTAGCGGGGGGGGAGGAGAGACCCAGTACTTC. Residues: CASSQFSGGGGETQYF.